This TCR beta chain was sequenced in a study of T cell responses to AZD1222 COVID-19 vaccine. Study-wide results and limits: Among AZD1222 vaccinees, only six were seropositive at baseline. Regions 160-218 and 743-854 dominated among vaccine-associated CD4 TCRs spanning spike. White British people made up most donors, females outnumbered males, and clonal diversity was possibly underestimated.

Only in-frame clones appear in the TCRdb table, and some are missing; sequencing was by immunoSEQ multiplex PCR. The repertoire holds 150,000 to 200,000 clones, with about nine tenths as singletons. Regarding this clone: What it binds is not known.

Germline V gene lookup returns CDR1 MNHEY and CDR2 SVGEGT. The CDR3 extends over 16 amino acids. Trimming cost V 5 bases and J 0 bases; bases outside gene matches: 10. The specimen comprised peripheral blood, sampled 28 days after the second AZD1222 dose. The source of this sequence is an adult who received the AZD1222 COVID-19 vaccine. The chain combines TRBV6-2 or TRBV6-3 with TRBJ2-7, with 7 bases aligning to TRBD1. CDR3 loop: CASSPWGRGTSYEQYF. Here the CDR3 DNA reads TGTGCCAGCAGTCCGTGGGGCAGGGGGACCTCCTACGAGCAGTACTTC.